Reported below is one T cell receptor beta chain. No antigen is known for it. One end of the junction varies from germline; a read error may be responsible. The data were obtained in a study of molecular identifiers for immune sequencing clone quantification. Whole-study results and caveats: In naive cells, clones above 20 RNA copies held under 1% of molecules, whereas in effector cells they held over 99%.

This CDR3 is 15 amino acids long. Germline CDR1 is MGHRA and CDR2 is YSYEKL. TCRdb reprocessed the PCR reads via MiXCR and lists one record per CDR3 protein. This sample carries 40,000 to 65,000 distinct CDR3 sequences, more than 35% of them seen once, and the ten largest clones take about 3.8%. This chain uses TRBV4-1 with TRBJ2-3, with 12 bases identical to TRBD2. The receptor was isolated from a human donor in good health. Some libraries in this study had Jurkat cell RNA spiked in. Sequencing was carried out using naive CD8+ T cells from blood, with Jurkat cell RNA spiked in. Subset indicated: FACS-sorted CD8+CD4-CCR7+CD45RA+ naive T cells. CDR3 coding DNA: TGCGCCAGCAGCCAATCTAGCGGGGGGGCAGATGCGCAGTATTTT. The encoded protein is CASSQSSGGADAQYF.